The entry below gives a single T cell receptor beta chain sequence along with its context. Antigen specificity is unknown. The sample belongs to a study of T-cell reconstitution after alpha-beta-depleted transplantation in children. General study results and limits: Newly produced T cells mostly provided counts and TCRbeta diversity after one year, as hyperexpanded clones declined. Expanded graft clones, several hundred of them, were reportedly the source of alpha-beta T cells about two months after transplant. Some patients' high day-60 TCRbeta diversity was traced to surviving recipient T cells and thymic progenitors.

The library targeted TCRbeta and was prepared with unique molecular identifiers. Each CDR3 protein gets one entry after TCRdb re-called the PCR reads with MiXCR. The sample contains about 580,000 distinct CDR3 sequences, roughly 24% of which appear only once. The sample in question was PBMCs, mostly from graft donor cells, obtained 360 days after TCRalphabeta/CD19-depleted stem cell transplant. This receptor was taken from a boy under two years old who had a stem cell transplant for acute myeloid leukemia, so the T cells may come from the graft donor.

CDR3 residues: CASSPSGQNPTTDTQYF. The CDR3 DNA follows: TGCGCCAGCAGCCCATCGGGACAGAACCCCACCACAGATACGCAGTATTTT. This rearrangement joins TRBV5-1 to TRBJ2-3, with TRBD1 matching 7 bases. The germline CDR1 and CDR2 sequences are SGHRS and YFSETQ. Trimming cost V 4 bases and J 2 bases; bases outside gene matches: 13. The CDR3 runs 17 residues.